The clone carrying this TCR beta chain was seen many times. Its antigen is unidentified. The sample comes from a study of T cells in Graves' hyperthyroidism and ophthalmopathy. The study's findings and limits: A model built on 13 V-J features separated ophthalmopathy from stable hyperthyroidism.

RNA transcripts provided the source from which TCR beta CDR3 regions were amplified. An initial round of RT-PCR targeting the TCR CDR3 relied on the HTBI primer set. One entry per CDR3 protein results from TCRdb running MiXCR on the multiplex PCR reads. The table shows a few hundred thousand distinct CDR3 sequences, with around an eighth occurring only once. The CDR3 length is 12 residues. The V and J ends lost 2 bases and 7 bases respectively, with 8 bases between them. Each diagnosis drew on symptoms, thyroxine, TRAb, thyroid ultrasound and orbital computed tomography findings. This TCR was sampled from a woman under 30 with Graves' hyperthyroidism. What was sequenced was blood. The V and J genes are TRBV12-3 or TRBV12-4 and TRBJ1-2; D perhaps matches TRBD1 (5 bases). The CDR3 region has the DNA TGTGCCAGCAGTTTATGGGGGTTTGGCTACACCTTC. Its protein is CASSLWGFGYTF.